This TCR beta chain emerged from a study of shared clonotypes between healthy human individuals. After removal of 8 bases from V and 6 bases from J, the junction contained 6 bases not matched to a gene. Germline assignment: CDR1 MNHNY and CDR2 SVGAGI (reference sequence). The CDR3 has 13 residues. The table came from immunoSEQ multiplex PCR; TCRdb's copy has only in-frame clones and leaves some out. The repertoire consists of 2 million to 2.5 million clones, with 90% to 97% occurring once and the leading ten covering 0.13%. Input material: naive CD4+ T cells sorted from blood. Subset reported: CD45RA+ positively selected. This clonotype was obtained from a man between 18 and 29 years old in good health. The genes are TRBV6-6 and TRBJ2-1; 8 bases fit TRBD2. As DNA, the CDR3 is TGTGCCAGCGGGACAAGCGGGAGCAATGAGCAGTTCTTC. This gives the protein CASGTSGSNEQFF.